This T cell receptor (beta chain) is from a study of cytomegalovirus exposure and HLA in healthy donors. This clone was seen a few times. In the same sample, other DNA sequences code for this CDR3. Only in-frame clones appear in the TCRdb table, and some are missing; sequencing was by immunoSEQ multiplex PCR. The sample yields some 170,000 clones, approximately 87% seen once. V lost 3 bases and J 1 base, leaving 6 bases between the germline ends. This CDR3 has 13 amino acids. Germline CDR1 MNHNY, CDR2 SVGAGI (reference sequence). The V and J genes are TRBV6-6 and TRBJ1-2; tentative D call: TRBD1 (5 bases). The clonotype comes from a woman between 25 and 40 years old in good health and CMV-seronegative. The sample consisted of PBMCs. CDR3 protein: CASSYDSNYGYTF. CDR3 sequence (DNA): TGTGCCAGCAGTTATGACAGTAACTATGGCTACACCTTC.